Listed below are T cell receptor beta chains from one sample, sequenced in a study of identical twins. In TCRdb, the 5' RACE reads were re-called with MiXCR into one record per CDR3 protein. The sample lists around 960,000 distinct CDR3 sequences, about 12% occurring once. These data were also reused for a study on yellow fever vaccine responses in identical twins.

Sequencing was done on a sample of PBMCs. These receptors originate from a woman in her late teens or twenties in good health. Both conserved end residues are part of each CDR3. D genes are given only for firm matches. Clone size is given for some rows only: seen once, a few or many times, or a class if the clone is expanded.

cdr3_aa cdr3_nt d_call clone_size j_call v_call
CASSQLQGAIAKNIQYF TGCGCCAGCAGCCAATTACAGGGCGCTATAGCCAAAAACATTCAGTACTTC NA NA TRBJ2-4 TRBV4-1
CASSQEIFGTSGSSRSEQFF TGTGCCAGCAGCCAAGAGATATTCGGGACTAGCGGGAGTTCCAGATCGGAGCAGTTCTTC TRBD2 few TRBJ2-1 TRBV14
CSARGGAGNQPQHF TGCAGTGCTAGGGGAGGGGCTGGCAATCAGCCCCAGCATTTT NA few TRBJ1-5 TRBV20-1
CATSRDLASGSTYEQYF TGTGCCACCAGCAGAGATTTGGCTAGCGGGAGTACCTACGAGCAGTACTTC TRBD2 few TRBJ2-7 TRBV15
CASSQGTEADTQYF TGCGCCAGCAGCCAGGGGACAGAGGCAGATACGCAGTATTTT TRBD1 few TRBJ2-3 TRBV4-1
CSAWTSGNLYEQYF TGCAGTGCATGGACTAGCGGGAATCTCTACGAGCAGTACTTC TRBD2 few TRBJ2-7 TRBV20-1
CASSLGGSWSQETQYF TGCGCCAGCAGCTTGGGAGGGTCATGGAGCCAAGAGACCCAGTACTTC NA few TRBJ2-5 TRBV5-1
CASSPPMNTEAFF TGCGCCAGCAGCCCCCCTATGAACACTGAAGCTTTCTTT NA many TRBJ1-1 TRBV7-9
CASSLPGIQETQYF TGTGCCAGCAGCCTCCCAGGGATCCAAGAGACCCAGTACTTC NA few TRBJ2-5 TRBV7-8
CASSLLGAGAREQYF TGTGCCAGCAGCTTATTGGGAGCGGGAGCCCGGGAGCAGTACTTC TRBD2 once TRBJ2-7 TRBV7-9
CASSAGGLLYNEQFF TGTGCCAGCAGTGCTGGAGGACTCCTGTACAATGAGCAGTTCTTC NA NA TRBJ2-1 TRBV2
CASSVDSVGNYEQYF TGTGCCAGCAGCGTAGATTCCGTGGGTAACTACGAGCAGTACTTC NA few TRBJ2-7 TRBV9
CASSQGTSGSGDEQFF TGCGCCAGCAGCCAAGGGACTAGCGGGAGTGGGGATGAGCAGTTCTTC TRBD2 NA TRBJ2-1 TRBV4-1
CASSLGGAVAKNIQYF TGCGCCAGCAGCTTAGGGGGTGCGGTGGCCAAAAACATTCAGTACTTC NA few TRBJ2-4 TRBV5-1
CASSVRGGTYNEQFF TGTGCCAGCAGTGTAAGGGGAGGGACCTACAATGAGCAGTTCTTC TRBD2 NA TRBJ2-1 TRBV25-1